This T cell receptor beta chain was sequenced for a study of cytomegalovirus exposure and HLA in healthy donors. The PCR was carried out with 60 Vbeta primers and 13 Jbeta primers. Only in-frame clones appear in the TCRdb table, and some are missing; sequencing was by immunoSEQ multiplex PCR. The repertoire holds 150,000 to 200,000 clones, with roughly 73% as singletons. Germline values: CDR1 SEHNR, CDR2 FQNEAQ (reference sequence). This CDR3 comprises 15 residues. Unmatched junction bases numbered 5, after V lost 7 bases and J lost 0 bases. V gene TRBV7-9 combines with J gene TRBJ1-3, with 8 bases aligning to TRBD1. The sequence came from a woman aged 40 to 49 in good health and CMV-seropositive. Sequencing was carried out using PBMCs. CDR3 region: CASTPTGGSGNTIYF. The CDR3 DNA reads TGTGCCAGCACGCCAACAGGGGGCTCTGGAAACACCATATATTTT. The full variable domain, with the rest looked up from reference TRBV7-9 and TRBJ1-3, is DTGVSQNPRHKITKRGQNVTFRCDPISEHNRLYWYRQTLGQGPEFLTYFQNEAQLEKSRLLSDRFSAERPKGSFSTLEIQRTEQGDSAMYLCASTPTGGSGNTIYFGEGSWLTVV.